This T cell receptor (beta chain) was captured in a study of a mutant IDH1 vaccine in newly diagnosed glioma. For the study at large: Treatment recipients were approximately 60% male and around 40% female, and their mean age was about 40 years. Most patients had received both radiotherapy and temozolomide, the prior options being radiotherapy, temozolomide, or both.

Details on this clone: The antigen remains unidentified.

Method: immunoSEQ multiplex PCR; TCRdb's copy keeps in-frame clones and lacks some. Of about 67,000 clones in the sample, about 83% were seen once. Study findings and constraints: Pseudoprogression seemed unrelated to changes in top peripheral T cell clonotypes.

Germline trimming cut 4 bases from V and 0 bases from J; bases unmatched to any gene: 2. Per germline, CDR1 MNHNY and CDR2 SVGAGI (reference sequence). The CDR3 sequence is 16 residues long. The time point is: baseline, week 1 (first vaccination visit). This sample's treatment: pre-vaccination baseline after standard-of-care therapy. This material consisted of peripheral blood mononuclear cells (PBMCs), taken from a glioma patient treated with radiotherapy, temozolomide or both. This chain joins TRBV6-6 and TRBJ1-4; TRBD1 agrees at 10 bases. The sequence came from a woman aged 18-35 years with glioma. Some clones in this sample may be carry-over from other donors' samples. Written as DNA, the CDR3 is TGTGCCAGCAGTTGGGACAGGGGACCAACTAATGAAAAACTGTTTTTT. Translating gives CASSWDRGPTNEKLFF.